One and the same sample provided the 9 T cell receptor beta chains below, sequenced in a study of tumor-infiltrating lymphocytes in primary liver carcinoma. Extraction also yielded germline DNA, while blood RNA was obtained from unsorted whole blood. Reverse transcription of around 500 ng total RNA with a constant-region primer produced TCR beta cDNA. Libraries for TCR beta were built through three nested multiplex PCR rounds, which together made up a slightly modified ARM-PCR procedure. Investigators reported that the first two PCR rounds, at around 9 cycles each, used TRBV1-TRBV30 forward primers with a C-beta reverse primer. From the multiplex PCR reads, TCRdb called clonotypes with MiXCR, one entry per CDR3 protein. The data contain fewer than 350,000 distinct CDR3 sequences, approximately 65% of them singletons. The material sequenced was peripheral blood. The receptors derive from a man aged 35-49 years with primary liver carcinoma and hepatitis B virus infection.

The chain carries TRBV4-3 and TRBJ2-5; 9 nucleotides match TRBD2. Germline CDR1 and CDR2: LGHNA and YSLEER. V dropped 4 bases and J dropped 0; count of bases not matched to a gene: 18. The CDR3 extends over 20 amino acids. CDR3 residues: CASSLFRGEGLARNQETQYF. DNA of the CDR3: TGCGCCAGCAGCCTCTTTCGGGGGGAAGGACTAGCGAGAAACCAAGAGACCCAGTACTTC.

The rearrangement links TRBV2 to TRBJ1-1; D unresolved. The germline V gene has CDR1 SNHLY and CDR2 FYNNEI. Trimming removed 0 bases at V and 3 bases at J, with 11 bases between. CDR3 size: 15 residues. This chain's CDR3 is CASSEARGVDTEAFF. The CDR3 bases are TGTGCCAGCAGTGAAGCGCGAGGTGTAGACACTGAAGCTTTCTTT.

This clonotype was recorded a few times. The chain couples TRBV6-6 to TRBJ1-3; D is possibly TRBD1 (6 bases). V shed 6 bases and J shed 0 bases, with 15 bases lying between them. The CDR3 is 16 residues long. Germline V gene lookup returns CDR1 MNHNY and CDR2 SVGAGI (reference sequence). In nucleotides, the CDR3 is TGTGCCAGCAGCCTAGTCGGACAGTTCTCTGGAAACACCATATATTTT. This codes for CASSLVGQFSGNTIYF.

Only one count was recorded for this clonotype. Relative to the germline gene, one junction end is altered; a read error may explain this. The V gene is TRBV4-2, the J gene TRBJ2-3; 7 nucleotides line up with TRBD2. The V gene's germline CDR1 is LGHNA and CDR2 YNFKEQ. This CDR3 contains 17 residues. CDR3: CTSSQGSSGFNADTQYF. CDR3 nucleotide sequence: TGTACCAGCAGCCAAGGAAGTAGCGGGTTTAACGCAGATACGCAGTATTTT.

This clonotype was picked up one time. This could be a read error, since a much larger clone is one nucleotide away. This chain uses TRBV11-2 with TRBJ2-2, with D unresolved. The germline V gene has CDR1 SGHAT and CDR2 FQNNGV. The CDR3 is 12 residues long. CDR3 in amino acids: CANSLSRRRLFF. In DNA form, the CDR3 reads TGTGCCAACAGCCTGTCGCGCCGCCGGCTGTTTTTT. The full variable domain, completed using reference TRBV11-2 and TRBJ2-2, is EAGVAQSPRYKIIEKRQSVAFWCNPISGHATLYWYQQILGQGPKLLIQFQNNGVVDDSQLPKDRFSAERLKGVDSTLKIQPAKLEDSAVYLCANSLSRRRLFFGEGSRLTVL.

Concerning this clonotype: A much bigger clone sits one base away, suggesting this may be a read error. The rearrangement links TRBV6-1 to TRBJ2-1; D may be TRBD1 (6 bases). CDR1 MNHNS and CDR2 SASEGT come from the germline V gene. This CDR3 spans 18 amino acids. The CDR3 DNA reads TGTGCCAGCGGTGAAGCCGCGAGGGGGACCGGACCGTACAATGAGCAGTTCTTC. Amino acid sequence: CASGEAARGTGPYNEQFF.

This clonotype showed up many times. This chain links TRBV7-9 with TRBJ2-1; 8 bases match TRBD2. The CDR3 totals 15 residues. V was pared by 0 bases and J by 6 bases, with 4 bases of the junction left unmatched. Germline loops: CDR1 SEHNR, CDR2 FQNEAQ (reference sequence). The CDR3 coding sequence is TGTGCCAGCAGCTTAGCGTTCGGGGGGGGCAATGAGCAGTTCTTC. Its translation: CASSLAFGGGNEQFF.

With regard to this clonotype: Lacking the conserved final phenylalanine or tryptophan, this CDR3 likely reflects a read error. The chain recombines TRBV28 with TRBJ2-3; D is perhaps TRBD2 (7 bases). This CDR3 is 13 amino acids long. Germline CDR1 is MDHEN and CDR2 is SYDVKM. The CDR3 DNA is TGTGCAGGGGGGGGGACAAGCACAGATACGCAGTATCTT. It codes for CAGGGTSTDTQYL.

Remarks on this clonotype: This may be a read error: a much more frequent sequence differs by one nucleotide. The V call is TRBV29-1, the J call TRBJ2-1; 8 bases map to TRBD2. Per germline, CDR1 SQVTM and CDR2 ANQGSEA. The CDR3 extends over 15 amino acids. CDR3 nucleotides: TGCAGCGTTGAACCTCCGCGGGAGGTCCGCAATGAGCTGTTCTTC. This encodes CSVEPPREVRNELFF.